A single sample is the source of the 16 T cell receptor beta chains below, sequenced in a study of cytomegalovirus exposure and HLA in healthy donors. PCR primers comprised 60 Vbeta and 13 Jbeta primers. Repertoires were generated with immunoSEQ multiplex PCR, while TCRdb's copy carries only in-frame clones and drops some. The sample shows 110,000 to 150,000 clones, around 72% of them seen only once. Specimen: PBMCs. The source is a man aged 35-49 years in good health and CMV-seronegative.

J is TRBJ2-3 and V is TRBV7-9; D may be TRBD1 (6 bases). From germline, CDR1 is SEHNR and CDR2 FQNEAQ (reference sequence). The ends were cut back, 3 bases at V and 3 bases at J, with 13 bases in the middle. This CDR3 is 15 amino acids long. In DNA form, the CDR3 reads TGTGCCAGCAGCTTCCTTACAGGGATGACAGATACGCAGTATTTT. Protein product: CASSFLTGMTDTQYF.

In this sample, this clone turned up a few times. The chain combines TRBV4-1 with TRBJ2-7; D ambiguous. Germline V gene lookup returns CDR1 MGHRA and CDR2 YSYEKL. There are 13 residues in the CDR3. Trimming shortened V by 11 bases and J by 4 bases, and 18 bases separated the two germline ends. CDR3 protein: CAPRHSAGYEQYF. The CDR3 bases are TGCGCCCCCCGCCATTCCGCCGGGTACGAGCAGTACTTC.

This chain joins TRBV6-4 and TRBJ1-6; 8 bases map to TRBD1. The length of the CDR3 is 14 residues. V shed 6 bases, J shed 3 bases, and the junction held 1 base outside the gene matches. Germline V CDR1 and CDR2: MRHNA, SNTAGT. The CDR3 sequence is CASRTGGYNSPLHF. CDR3 nucleotides: TGTGCCAGCAGAACAGGGGGCTATAATTCACCCCTCCACTTT.

This clone was detected a few times. V usage is TRBV5-8 and J usage is TRBJ1-1; TRBD1 aligns across 11 bases. The V and J ends lost 4 bases and 5 bases, in that order; junction bases with no gene match: 4. The CDR3 consists of 14 residues. The V gene's germline CDR1 is SGHTS and CDR2 YDEGEE. This chain's CDR3 is CASSADRGLTEAFF. For the CDR3, the DNA is TGTGCCAGCAGCGCGGACAGGGGGCTAACTGAAGCTTTCTTT. The full variable domain, completed using reference TRBV5-8 and TRBJ1-1, is EAGVTQSPTHLIKTRGQQATLRCSPISGHTSVYWYQQALGLGLQFLLWYDEGEERNRGNFPPRFSGRQFPNYSSELNVNALELEDSALYLCASSADRGLTEAFFGQGTRLTVV.

The chain recombines TRBV25-1 with TRBJ2-5; D not certain. Trimming left V 0 bases short and J 5 bases short, with 10 bases between. Germline V gives CDR1 MGHDK, CDR2 SYGVNS. The CDR3 consists of 14 residues. The DNA for the CDR3 is TGTGCCAGCAGTGAATATGGAAGGCGGGAGACCCAGTACTTC. This encodes CASSEYGRRETQYF.

J is TRBJ2-2 and V is TRBV14, with 10 bases that match TRBD1. The CDR3 totals 17 residues. The V gene end was trimmed by 0 bases and the J gene end by 3 bases; junction bases not matched to a gene: 4. Looked up from germline, CDR1 is SGHDN and CDR2 is FVKESK. The CDR3 sequence: CASSQEWTGGYTGELFF. The CDR3 coding sequence is TGTGCCAGCAGCCAAGAATGGACAGGGGGTTACACCGGGGAGCTGTTTTTT.

V usage is TRBV6-5 and J usage is TRBJ2-7, with D perhaps matching TRBD2 (6 bases). CDR1 and CDR2 from the germline V gene are MNHEY and SVGAGI. The CDR3 length is 15 residues. Between the trimmed V and J ends, which lost 0 bases and 3 bases, there was a span of 12 bases. Here the CDR3 reads CASSYSSGRDYEQYF. In DNA form, the CDR3 reads TGTGCCAGCAGTTACTCGTCAGGGCGGGACTACGAGCAGTACTTC.

V gene TRBV4-1 combines with J gene TRBJ2-7, with D possibly TRBD1 on 6 matching bases. In germline, CDR1 is MGHRA, CDR2 YSYEKL. The CDR3 is 13 amino acids. V lost 2 bases and J lost 11, with 16 bases in between. The CDR3 coding sequence is TGCGCCAGCAGCCAATTACCAGGGACACTGGAGTACTTC. It is translated as CASSQLPGTLEYF.

This clone was recorded once. The genes are TRBV15 and TRBJ2-7; 9 nucleotides agree with TRBD1. Germline V gene lookup returns CDR1 LNHNV and CDR2 YYDKDF (reference sequence). V trimming: 2 bases; J trimming: 3 bases; junction bases outside the gene matches: 8. The CDR3 contains 16 residues. CDR3 region: CATSRSFPGQGYEQYF. Here the CDR3 DNA reads TGTGCCACCAGCAGATCGTTCCCGGGACAGGGCTACGAGCAGTACTTC.

This clone has more than one count but fewer than ten. The germline gene is not matched at one end of the junction; a read error may be the cause. Within the sample, other DNA sequences also encode this same CDR3. V and J are TRBV4-1 and TRBJ2-1; a weak D match, TRBD1 (5 bases). Germline V gene sequence: CDR1 MGHRA, CDR2 YSYEKL. The CDR3 contains 16 residues. The CDR3 DNA is TGTGCCAGCAGCCAAGATCCGGCAGGGTCCTACAATGAGCAGTTCTTC. Translating gives CASSQDPAGSYNEQFF.

V usage is TRBV6-1 and J usage is TRBJ1-1; TRBD1 aligns across 7 bases. V shed 3 bases, J shed 3 bases, and the junction held 4 bases outside the gene matches. There are 14 residues in the CDR3. Germline lookup yields CDR1 MNHNS and CDR2 SASEGT. CDR3 bases: TGTGCCAGCAGTGAGACAGGGTTGGACACTGAAGCTTTCTTT. It codes for CASSETGLDTEAFF.

This rearrangement joins TRBV6-5 to TRBJ2-7; TRBD2 might be the D (6 bases). V lost 0 bases and J lost 6, with 12 bases in between. CDR1 is MNHEY and CDR2 is SVGAGI in the germline V gene. The CDR3 spans 14 residues. CDR3 in amino acids: CASSYSALAREQYF. The DNA for the CDR3 is TGTGCCAGCAGTTACTCAGCACTAGCTCGCGAGCAGTACTTC.

This clone occurred a few times. This sequence joins TRBV4-2 and TRBJ1-4, with D perhaps TRBD1 (5 bases). V was cut by 0 bases and J by 8 bases, with 10 bases left in between. CDR1 and CDR2 from the germline V gene are LGHNA and YNFKEQ. The CDR3 runs 14 residues. The CDR3 spells CASSQEPGWEKLFF. The CDR3 bases are TGTGCCAGCAGCCAAGAGCCAGGGTGGGAAAAACTGTTTTTT.

Of note for this clone: A read error may account for a junction end that differs from germline. The genes are TRBV5-1 and TRBJ2-7; 14 positions match TRBD2. Germline values: CDR1 SGHRS, CDR2 YFSETQ. This CDR3 has 16 residues. The CDR3 bases are TGCGCCAGCAGCTTGGATTATGGGACTAGCGGGAGAGATGGGAACTTC. As protein: CASSLDYGTSGRDGNF.

The chain joins TRBV5-8 to TRBJ1-2, with unresolved D. Germline-derived CDR1 and CDR2 are SGHTS and YDEGEE. This CDR3 is 14 amino acids long. V was shortened by 1 base and J by 0 bases, with 7 bases between the two germline ends. This CDR3 reads CASSLRTPNYGYTF. In DNA form, the CDR3 reads TGTGCCAGCAGCTTGAGAACACCTAACTATGGCTACACCTTC.

The rearrangement links TRBV18 to TRBJ2-3, with a possible D match to TRBD2 (6 bases). CDR1 is KGHSH, CDR2 LQKENI, per germline. The CDR3 totals 15 residues. Trimming shortened V by 2 bases and J by 5 bases, and 14 bases separated the two germline ends. The CDR3 coding sequence is TGTGCCAGCTCACCAAGTCGGGAGTCGGTAGATACGCAGTATTTT. Its protein product is CASSPSRESVDTQYF.